This T cell receptor (beta chain) was recovered during a study of Graves' ophthalmopathy and Graves' hyperthyroidism (dated by TCRdb to 2016 to 2018). Broadly, across the study: Stable hyperthyroidism was defined as no progression to ophthalmopathy within 18 months of follow-up. The study used signatures of the TCR beta repertoire to tell Graves' ophthalmopathy apart from Graves' hyperthyroidism and to predict which patients would progress to ophthalmopathy. In total, some 140 blood samples were TCR-sequenced: 40 to 45 ophthalmopathy, 80 or so hyperthyroidism and roughly 17 hyperthyroidism-to-ophthalmopathy patients. To explore V-J signatures that distinguish ophthalmopathy from hyperthyroidism, a discovery set of about a hundred patients was enrolled, made up of some 41 with ophthalmopathy and 55 to 65 with stable hyperthyroidism. The independent validation cohort included 18 hyperthyroidism patients plus 17 patients who later progressed from hyperthyroidism to ophthalmopathy. In about six hyperthyroidism patients, the T-cell repertoire of thyroid tissue was compared with the T-cell repertoire of blood. Once sampling was done, hyperthyroidism patients were given methimazole at a starting dose of 30 mg daily, while ophthalmopathy patients were given high-dose intravenous methylprednisolone.

The full study reports these points: Most expanded thyroid clonotypes with a frequency above 0.001 also appeared in blood, which suggests that blood repertoires may reflect the immune response in the thyroid. In validation, the model predicted ophthalmopathy progression with about 71% sensitivity and roughly 72% specificity; some 13 predicted patients were CT-confirmed with GO in a median of around 6.5 months. No statistical method was used to set the sample size in advance, and the investigators knew which group each participant was assigned to. In cross-validation, the 13-signature model distinguished ophthalmopathy from stable hyperthyroidism with about 87% sensitivity and just under 84% specificity, and in the test set the corresponding values were approximately 79% and 70%.

This clonotype was counted ten times or more. Which antigen it targets is not known. The input lacks base qualities; no much larger clone sits a single base away. Hyperthyroidism patients were newly diagnosed, with disease duration under 2 months, and aged 18 to 65 years. Patients were excluded if they had other autoimmune diseases, uncontrolled infections, pregnancy or lactation. Diagnosis relied on clinical symptoms, serum thyroxine, TRAb, thyroid ultrasound and orbital computed tomography. Trizol reagent was used to extract the total RNA, and its quality was then checked on an Agilent 2100 Bioanalyzer. V is pared back by 1 base and J by 4 bases, with 14 bases lying between the germline termini. Via the germline V gene (reference sequence), CDR1 is SGHNT and CDR2 YYREEE. The CDR3 spans 15 residues, from the cysteine through the phenylalanine. The kept DNA is CDR3 alone, 45 bases in frame from the first base.

For repertoire sequencing, TCR beta CDR3 regions were amplified from RNA transcripts. A first-round RT-PCR used HTBI primers with the Qiagen OneStep RT-PCR kit, followed by a second-round multiplex PCR, size selection and purification. Libraries were sequenced paired-end with 100 bp reads on an Illumina HiSeq2000. The study's own analysis went as follows. SOAPnuke was used for read processing, and reads with adapters, uncalled bases, a mean Phred below 15, or no exact constant-primer or identifier match were discarded. High-quality paired reads were merged with COPE v1.2.5. Unique nucleotide sequences were defined as clonotypes and aligned to IMGT TRB V, D and J references using MiTCR v1.1. Only V-J combinations with frequency above 0.0001 were analysed, covering about 99% of repertoires. A TCR clonal expansion and chaos score per V-J combination was defined as the ratio of F50 clonal expansion to chaos observed in the TCRdist matrix. Welch's t-statistics and random forest were used to narrow the features down to approximately twelve V-J combinations, which were then fed into a naive Bayes classifier. Thyroid-blood repertoire similarity was quantified with the Morisita-Horn index. The public reads were reanalyzed by TCRdb: fastp trimming at Q25, MiXCR alignment, in-frame beta chains only. Here each entry gathers all rows of one CDR3 protein and keeps the most common genes and DNA. The V and J calls shown here were made by TCRdb, not taken from the authors' results. This sample gives about 1.2 million distinct CDR3 sequences in total; 35% to 40% of them show up just once. The top ten hold around 10% of the sample.

The chain links TRBV5-4 with TRBJ1-1, with a weak D call of TRBD1 (5 bases match). The sequencing input was peripheral blood or thyroid tissue (not recorded which). The sequence was collected from an adult man with Graves' hyperthyroidism. For the CDR3, the sequence is CASSLTGAIGTEAFF. The nucleotide sequence reads as follows: TGTGCCAGCAGCTTGACCGGGGCTATCGGCACTGAAGCTTTCTTT.